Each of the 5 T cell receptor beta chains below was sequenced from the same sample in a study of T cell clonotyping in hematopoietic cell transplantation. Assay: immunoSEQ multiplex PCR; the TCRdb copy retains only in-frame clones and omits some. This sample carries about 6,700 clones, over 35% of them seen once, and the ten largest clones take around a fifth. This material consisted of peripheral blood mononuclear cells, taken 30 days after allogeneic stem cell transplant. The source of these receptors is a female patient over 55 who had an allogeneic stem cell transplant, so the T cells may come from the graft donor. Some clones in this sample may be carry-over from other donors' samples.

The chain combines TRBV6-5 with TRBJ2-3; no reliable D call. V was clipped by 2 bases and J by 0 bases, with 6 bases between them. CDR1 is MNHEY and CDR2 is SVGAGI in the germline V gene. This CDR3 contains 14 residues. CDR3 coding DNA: TGTGCCAGCAGTTACGAGTCCAGCACAGATACGCAGTATTTT. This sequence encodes CASSYESSTDTQYF.

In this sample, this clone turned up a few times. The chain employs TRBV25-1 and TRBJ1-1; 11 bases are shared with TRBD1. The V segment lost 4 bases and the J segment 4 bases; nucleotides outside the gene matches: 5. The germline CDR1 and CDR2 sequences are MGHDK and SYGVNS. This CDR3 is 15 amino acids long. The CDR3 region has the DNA TGTGCCAGCAGTGCCTCCGGGACAGGGGGCACTGAAGCTTTCTTT. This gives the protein CASSASGTGGTEAFF.

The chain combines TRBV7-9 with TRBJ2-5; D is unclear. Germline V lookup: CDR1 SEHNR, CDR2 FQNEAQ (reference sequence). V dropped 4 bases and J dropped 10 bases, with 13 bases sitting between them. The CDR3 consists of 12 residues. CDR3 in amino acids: CASSSQQVDQYF. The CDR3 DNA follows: TGTGCCAGCAGCTCTCAACAAGTGGACCAGTACTTC.

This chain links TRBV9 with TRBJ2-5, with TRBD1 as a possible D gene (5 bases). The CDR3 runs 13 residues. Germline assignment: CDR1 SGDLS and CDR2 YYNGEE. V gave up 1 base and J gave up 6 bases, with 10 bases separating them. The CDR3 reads CASSVRGPKTQYF. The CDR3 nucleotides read TGTGCCAGCAGCGTAAGGGGTCCAAAGACCCAGTACTTC.

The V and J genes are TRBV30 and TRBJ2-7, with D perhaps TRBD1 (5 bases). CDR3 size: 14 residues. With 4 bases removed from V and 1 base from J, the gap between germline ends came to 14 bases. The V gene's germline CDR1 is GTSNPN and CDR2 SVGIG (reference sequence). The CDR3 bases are TGTGCCTGGAAAGGCGGACAACGATCCTACGAGCAGTACTTC. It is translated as CAWKGGQRSYEQYF.